These 16 T cell receptor beta chains were all obtained from the same sample, sequenced in a study of blood T cell repertoires in COVID-19. This table comes from immunoSEQ multiplex PCR, and its TCRdb copy is limited to in-frame clones, with some not included. The repertoire includes around 300,000 clones, roughly 85% of them detected once, and 7.2% sits in the top ten. The sequenced sample consisted of peripheral blood. These receptors were collected from a human donor in a cohort sampled during active COVID-19.

The chain employs TRBV23-1 and TRBJ1-5; 11 positions agree with TRBD1. TRBV23-1 is identified as an open reading frame with a role that is uncertain. This CDR3 has 17 residues. Germline trimming cut 4 bases from V and 5 bases from J; bases unmatched to any gene: 10. CDR3 protein: CASSRRPGQGAYQPQHF. CDR3 nucleotides: TGCGCCAGCAGTCGTCGGCCCGGACAGGGGGCTTATCAGCCCCAGCATTTT.

In this sample, this clone turned up once. The chain carries TRBV12-3 or TRBV12-4 and TRBJ2-2; the D is unclear. This CDR3 has 13 residues. V lost 7 bases and J lost 2, with 8 bases in between. The CDR3 reads CASILYNTGELFF. Written as DNA, the CDR3 is TGTGCCAGCATCCTCTACAACACCGGGGAGCTGTTTTTT.

The CDR3 loop reads CASSHEVSGGQGEAFF. For the CDR3, the DNA is TGCGCCAGCAGTCACGAGGTATCTGGGGGACAGGGTGAAGCTTTCTTT. This chain joins TRBV23-1 and TRBJ1-1; 9 positions match TRBD1. TRBV23-1 is reported as an ORF; its role is uncertain. J gave up 7 bases and V 3 bases, and 12 bases lay outside the gene matches. The length of the CDR3 is 16 residues.

V and J are TRBV11-2 and TRBJ2-3; no definite D call. The germline V gene encodes CDR1 SGHAT and CDR2 FQNNGV. Deletions cut 1 base from V and 6 bases from J, with 5 bases between. The CDR3 loop spans 12 amino acids. The CDR3: CASSLVSDTQYF. CDR3 nucleotides: TGTGCCAGCAGCTTAGTGTCGGATACGCAGTATTTT. The full variable domain, in which reference TRBV11-2 and TRBJ2-3 provide the parts outside the CDR3, is EAGVAQSPRYKIIEKRQSVAFWCNPISGHATLYWYQQILGQGPKLLIQFQNNGVVDDSQLPKDRFSAERLKGVDSTLKIQPAKLEDSAVYLCASSLVSDTQYFGPGTRLTVL.

The genes are TRBV5-4 and TRBJ1-6; D is unclear. Germline V gene sequence: CDR1 SGHNT, CDR2 YYREEE (reference sequence). This CDR3 is 15 amino acids long. Trimming left V 0 bases short and J 6 bases short, with 10 bases between. The CDR3 spells CASSLGEILNSPLHF. The CDR3 DNA reads as TGTGCCAGCAGCTTGGGAGAAATCCTTAATTCACCCCTCCACTTT.

V gene TRBV24-1 combines with J gene TRBJ2-2, with 7 nucleotides matching TRBD1. Germline lookup yields CDR1 KGHDR and CDR2 SFDVKD. The ends lost 3 bases at V and 1 base at J; junction bases unmatched: 4. CDR3 length equals 16 residues. This CDR3 is CATSDGRDRNTGELFF. The CDR3 region has the DNA TGTGCCACCAGTGATGGCCGGGACAGGAACACCGGGGAGCTGTTTTTT.

The chain carries TRBV3-1 (or the pseudogene TRBV3-2) and TRBJ1-1, with TRBD1 identical over 7 bases. The trim removed 2 bases at V and 0 bases at J, leaving 9 bases unmatched. Germline V gene lookup returns CDR1 LGHDT and CDR2 YNNKEL (reference sequence). The CDR3 spans 17 residues. CDR3 sequence: CASSQFTGTDVNTEAFF. The CDR3, as DNA: TGTGCCAGCAGCCAATTTACCGGGACAGACGTGAACACTGAAGCTTTCTTT.

The J gene is TRBJ2-5, the V gene TRBV24-1; tentatively, D is TRBD1 (6 bases). The CDR3 has 13 amino acids. CDR1 KGHDR and CDR2 SFDVKD come from the germline V gene. With 4 bases removed from V and 7 bases from J, the gap between germline ends came to 12 bases. The CDR3 DNA sequence: TGTGCCACCAGTGACTCGGACAGACGGACCCAGTACTTC. It is translated as CATSDSDRRTQYF.

V gene TRBV7-2 combines with J gene TRBJ2-1; D unclear. V lost 2 bases to trimming and J lost 9 bases, with 11 bases between them. Germline lookup yields CDR1 SGHTA and CDR2 FQGNSA. The CDR3 contains 13 residues. CDR3 loop: CASSLLVLTEQFF. The CDR3 DNA reads as TGTGCCAGCAGCTTACTAGTCCTTACTGAGCAGTTCTTC. The complete variable domain, with remaining parts taken from reference TRBV7-2 and TRBJ2-1, reads GAGVSQSPSNKVTEKGKDVELRCDPISGHTALYWYRQSLGQGLEFLIYFQGNSAPDKSGLPSDRFSAERTGGSVSTLTIQRTQQEDSAVYLCASSLLVLTEQFFGPGTRLTVL.

In this sample, this clone turned up once. The V gene is TRBV19, the J gene TRBJ1-1; the D gene is possibly TRBD1 (5 bases). Germline CDR1 reads LNHDA; CDR2 reads SQIVND (reference sequence). V dropped 2 bases and J dropped 10 bases, with 17 bases sitting between them. The CDR3 consists of 14 residues. Written as DNA, the CDR3 is TGTGCCAGTAGTATACCCAGGGAATGGGATCGAGCTTTCTTT. Encoded protein: CASSIPREWDRAFF.

The rearrangement joins TRBV27 to TRBJ2-1; TRBD2 aligns across 11 bases. Unmatched junction bases numbered 6, after V lost 9 bases and J lost 5 bases. This CDR3 spans 14 amino acids. Germline V gives CDR1 MNHEY, CDR2 SMNVEV (reference sequence). CDR3 residues: CASQIAGGNNEQFF. As DNA, the CDR3 is TGTGCCAGTCAAATAGCGGGGGGGAACAATGAGCAGTTCTTC.

The chain carries TRBV7-9 and TRBJ2-7, with a possible D match to TRBD1 (6 bases). The V end was cut by 4 bases, the J end by 3 bases, with 16 bases between. The CDR3 runs to 15 residues. Germline CDR1 reads SEHNR; CDR2 reads FQNEAQ (reference sequence). The CDR3 nucleotides are TGTGCCAGCAGCTCCCCAGGGGAAGCGCACTACGAGCAGTACTTC. Translated, it gives CASSSPGEAHYEQYF. Full variable domain (rest looked up from reference TRBV7-9 and TRBJ2-7): DTGVSQNPRHKITKRGQNVTFRCDPISEHNRLYWYRQTLGQGPEFLTYFQNEAQLEKSRLLSDRFSAERPKGSFSTLEIQRTEQGDSAMYLCASSSPGEAHYEQYFGPGTRLTVT.

The chain is built from TRBV10-2 and TRBJ1-3; 9 nucleotides align to TRBD1. The V gene's germline CDR1 is WSHSY and CDR2 SAAADI. The CDR3 contains 14 residues. V shed 6 bases and J 3 bases; nucleotides not matched to a gene: 3. The CDR3 sequence is CASSRTGVGNTIYF. CDR3 nucleotides: TGCGCCAGCAGCCGGACAGGGGTTGGAAACACCATATATTTT.

This clone was observed a few times. The chain has TRBV20-1 and TRBJ1-1, with 10 bases lining up with TRBD1. The CDR3 contains 15 residues. V trimming: 3 bases; J trimming: 4 bases; junction bases outside the gene matches: 8. Germline loops: CDR1 DFQATT, CDR2 SNEGSKA (reference sequence). The CDR3 is CSASDGTGVITEAFF. CDR3 nucleotide sequence: TGCAGTGCTAGTGACGGGACAGGGGTCATCACTGAAGCTTTCTTT.

This clone appeared once. The CDR3 loop reads CATSDPGLADSSYNEQFF. CDR3 DNA sequence: TGTGCCACCAGTGATCCGGGACTAGCGGATAGCTCCTACAATGAGCAGTTCTTC. The J gene is TRBJ2-1, the V gene TRBV24-1; 11 nucleotides line up with TRBD2. Germline V gene lookup returns CDR1 KGHDR and CDR2 SFDVKD. This CDR3 spans 18 amino acids. Trimming at V came to 3 bases and at J to 0 bases, leaving 6 bases not matched to a gene.

The chain employs TRBV11-1 and TRBJ1-2, with D possibly TRBD1 on 5 matching bases. The V gene lost 5 bases and the J gene lost 8 bases, with 18 bases spanning the gap. The germline V gene encodes CDR1 SGHAT and CDR2 FQDESV (reference sequence). CDR3 length: 14 amino acids. The CDR3 loop is CASSPREGRRGYTF. The DNA of the CDR3 is TGTGCCAGCAGCCCTAGGGAGGGGCGAAGGGGCTACACCTTC.